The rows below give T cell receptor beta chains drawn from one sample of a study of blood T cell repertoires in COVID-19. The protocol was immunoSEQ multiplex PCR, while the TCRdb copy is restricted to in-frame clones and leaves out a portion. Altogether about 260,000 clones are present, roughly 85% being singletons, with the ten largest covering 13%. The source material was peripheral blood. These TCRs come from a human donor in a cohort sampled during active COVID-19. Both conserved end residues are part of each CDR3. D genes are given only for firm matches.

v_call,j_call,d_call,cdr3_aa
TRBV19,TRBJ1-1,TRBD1,CASRDRGQGTEAFF
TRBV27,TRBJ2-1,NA,CASSLSRWVGENEQFF
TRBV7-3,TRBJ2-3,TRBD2,CASSPIGTSGNSDTQYF
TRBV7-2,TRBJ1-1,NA,CASSPDTEAFF
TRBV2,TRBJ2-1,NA,CASSDVGPQFF
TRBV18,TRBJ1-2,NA,CASSPPPTGSGYTF
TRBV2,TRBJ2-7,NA,CASSVEGARIEQYF
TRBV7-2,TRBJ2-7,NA,CASSFSGGASYEQYF
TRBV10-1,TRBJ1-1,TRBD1,CASSVRGRRNTEAFF
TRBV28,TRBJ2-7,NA,CASSPPRPYEQYF
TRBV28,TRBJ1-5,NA,CASSLTVYQPQHF
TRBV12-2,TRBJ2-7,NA,CASRLDRIYYEQYF
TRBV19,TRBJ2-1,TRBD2,CASSIKGLAQPLEQFF
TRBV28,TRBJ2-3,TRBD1,CASSGQGTDTQYF
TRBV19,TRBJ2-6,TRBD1,CASSQGAGANVLTF
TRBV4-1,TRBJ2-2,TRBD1,CASSPIDEGARSGELFF
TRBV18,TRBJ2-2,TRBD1,CASSPRQGHDTGELFF
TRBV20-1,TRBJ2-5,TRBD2,CSASDTSAKETQYF
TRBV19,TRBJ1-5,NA,CASSMGDIGNQPQHF
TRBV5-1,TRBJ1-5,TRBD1,CASSSTGGRSQPQHF
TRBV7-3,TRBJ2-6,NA,CASSPTGANVLTF
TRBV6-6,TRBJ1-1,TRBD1,CASSTGTGGTEAFF
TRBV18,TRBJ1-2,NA,CASSPSQEAIYGYTF
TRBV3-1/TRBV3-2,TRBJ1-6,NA,CASSSTPKFSPLHF
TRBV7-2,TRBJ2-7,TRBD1,CASTGGWDRAYEQYF
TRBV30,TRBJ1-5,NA,CAWSPPRQPQHF
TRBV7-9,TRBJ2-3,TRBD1,CASSPGQGGDTQYF
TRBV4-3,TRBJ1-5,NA,CASSKKGGQAYSNQPQHF
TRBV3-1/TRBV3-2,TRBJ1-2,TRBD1,CASSQDLATGGYGYTF
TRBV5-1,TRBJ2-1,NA,CASSRKTANNEQFF
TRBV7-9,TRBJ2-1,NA,CASSLAGGDHFSSYNEQFF
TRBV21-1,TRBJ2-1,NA,CASSKAHLSGADNEQFF
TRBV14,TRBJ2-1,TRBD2,CASSLTSGIYNEQFF
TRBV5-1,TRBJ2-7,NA,CASSPGAHLGSYEQYF
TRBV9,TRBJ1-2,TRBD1,CASSAGQGVTYGYTF
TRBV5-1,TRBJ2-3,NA,CASSLARMSTQYF
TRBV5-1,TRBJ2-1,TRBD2,CASSTGTSGTRGEQFF
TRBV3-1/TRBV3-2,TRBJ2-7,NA,CASSTGTYSYEQYF
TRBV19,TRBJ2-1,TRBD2,CASSIPSGSRNEQFF
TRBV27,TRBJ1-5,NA,CASSSLLTGGGNQPQHF
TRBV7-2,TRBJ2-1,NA,CASSLGLHNEQFF
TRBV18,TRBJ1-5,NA,CASSPQAGGNQPQHF